Each of the 23 T cell receptor beta chains below was sequenced from the same sample in a study of vaccination effects on CD4 cells after COVID-19. Their antigen targets remain unknown. With the ViraFEST assay, the study expanded antigen-specific CD4+ T cells using viral peptide pools, then sequenced them. The culture ran for about 11 days, and then CD4+ T cells were isolated. Everyone in the study got two shots of either the BNT162b2 or mRNA-1273 vaccine. This table comes from immunoSEQ multiplex PCR, and its TCRdb copy is limited to in-frame clones, with some not included. The sample has about 69,000 clones, 74% seen once; the top ten hold less than 2%. Sequenced material: CD4+ T cells from PBMCs cultured with HCoV-229E spike peptides, taken after COVID-19 vaccination. The source of these receptors is a human donor who received a COVID-19 vaccine.

This clone was seen a few times. The chain recombines TRBV6-5 with TRBJ1-6; D is unresolved. CDR1 is MNHEY, CDR2 SVGAGI, per germline. The V and J ends lost 5 bases and 4 bases respectively, with 12 bases between them. The CDR3 consists of 15 residues. CDR3 in amino acids: CASSTFRGYNSPLHF. The DNA of the CDR3 is TGTGCCAGCAGTACGTTCAGAGGGTATAATTCACCCCTCCACTTT.

On this clone itself: Other DNA sequences in the sample encode the same CDR3. The chain is built from TRBV28 and TRBJ1-5; D may be TRBD1 (6 bases). This CDR3 comprises 14 residues. From germline, CDR1 is MDHEN and CDR2 SYDVKM. The ends were cut back, 8 bases at V and 1 base at J, with 12 bases in the middle. Here the CDR3 reads CASRQVPSNQPQHF. CDR3 DNA: TGTGCCAGCCGACAGGTCCCAAGCAATCAGCCCCAGCATTTT.

This clone was counted a few times. This chain connects TRBV7-2 to TRBJ2-7, with a possible D match to TRBD1 (6 bases). V was clipped by 4 bases and J by 5 bases, with 15 bases between them. The germline V gene encodes CDR1 SGHTA and CDR2 FQGNSA. The CDR3 loop spans 14 amino acids. CDR3 sequence reads: CASSSQGMLDEQYV. CDR3 DNA: TGTGCCAGCAGCTCACAGGGCATGCTCGACGAGCAGTACGTC.

The chain couples TRBV5-1 to TRBJ2-2; 12 nucleotides line up with TRBD1. Germline V gene sequence: CDR1 SGHRS, CDR2 YFSETQ. The length of the CDR3 is 16 residues. The trim removed 3 bases at V and 7 bases at J, leaving 7 bases unmatched. CDR3 sequence reads: CASSWGTGGVGGELFF. CDR3 DNA sequence: TGCGCCAGCAGCTGGGGGACAGGGGGCGTCGGCGGGGAGCTGTTTTTT.

The chain employs TRBV5-1 and TRBJ1-1; D not resolved. V was shortened by 7 bases and J by 1 base, with 11 bases between the two germline ends. Germline assignment: CDR1 SGHRS and CDR2 YFSETQ. The CDR3 extends over 13 amino acids. CDR3 in amino acids: CASLEDPNTEAFF. DNA for the CDR3: TGCGCCAGCTTGGAGGACCCGAACACTGAAGCTTTCTTT. The variable domain in full, completed from reference TRBV5-1 and TRBJ1-1, reads KAGVTQTPRYLIKTRGQQVTLSCSPISGHRSVSWYQQTPGQGLQFLFEYFSETQRNKGNFPGRFSGRQFSNSRSEMNVSTLELGDSALYLCASLEDPNTEAFFGQGTRLTVV.

This rearrangement joins TRBV7-2 to TRBJ2-3; 11 bases map to TRBD2. The CDR3 length is 16 residues. Germline loops: CDR1 SGHTA, CDR2 FQGNSA. The J segment lost 3 bases and the V segment lost 4 bases, leaving 6 bases of the junction unmatched. The CDR3 nucleotides read TGTGCCAGCAGCTCCCGTCCTAGCGGGGGGACAGATACGCAGTATTTT. Its protein product is CASSSRPSGGTDTQYF.

The chain couples TRBV2 to TRBJ2-1; D might be TRBD1 (6 bases). Per germline, CDR1 SNHLY and CDR2 FYNNEI. V lost 9 bases and J 12 bases, leaving 27 bases between the germline ends. The CDR3 loop spans 15 amino acids. CDR3 DNA: TGTGCCAGTACTAGGGGGACGGGGTTAATGGTGTGGCAGTTCTTC. Protein product: CASTRGTGLMVWQFF.

V usage is TRBV7-2 and J usage is TRBJ1-1, with unresolved D. The CDR3 totals 15 residues. Germline V gene lookup returns CDR1 SGHTA and CDR2 FQGNSA. The V end was cut by 1 base, the J end by 4 bases, with 13 bases between. The CDR3 DNA reads as TGTGCCAGCAGCTTAGTTCTTGGAGGGTCCACTGAAGCTTTCTTT. Translation: CASSLVLGGSTEAFF.

This clone was found many times. The chain links TRBV5-1 to TRBJ2-7; D is undetermined. Between the trimmed V and J ends, which lost 5 bases and 7 bases, there was a span of 13 bases. The germline CDR1 and CDR2 sequences are SGHRS and YFSETQ. The CDR3 totals 12 residues. Here the CDR3 reads CASRDQLGEQYV. DNA for the CDR3: TGCGCCAGCAGGGACCAGCTCGGGGAGCAGTACGTC.

V gene TRBV5-1 combines with J gene TRBJ2-3; maybe TRBD1 (5 bases). The V end was cut by 8 bases, the J end by 2 bases, with 18 bases between. The CDR3 is 15 amino acids. The germline V gene has CDR1 SGHRS and CDR2 YFSETQ. The CDR3: CASNLQGSSTDTQYF. The CDR3 DNA is TGCGCCAGTAACCTCCAGGGTTCCTCCACAGATACGCAGTATTTT.

A single count supports this clone. This sequence joins TRBV19 and TRBJ1-5; D is ambiguous. The germline V gene encodes CDR1 LNHDA and CDR2 SQIVND (reference sequence). Between the trimmed V and J ends, which lost 5 bases and 5 bases, there was a span of 16 bases. This CDR3 spans 15 amino acids. CDR3 protein: CASSSTPAWDQPQHF. Written as DNA, the CDR3 is TGTGCCAGTAGTTCAACTCCCGCTTGGGATCAGCCCCAGCATTTT.

This clone was picked up a small number of times. This chain joins TRBV21-1 and TRBJ1-3. TRBV21-1 is shown as a pseudogene. The CDR3 is made up of 15 amino acids. The CDR3 loop is CASTTRRTAGNTIYF. The CDR3 region has the DNA TGTGCCAGCACCACACGGAGGACCGCCGGAAACACCATATATTTT.

J is TRBJ1-1 and V is TRBV6-5; no clear D gene. The V and J ends lost 2 bases and 1 base respectively, with 11 bases between them. This CDR3 is 15 amino acids long. Germline lookup yields CDR1 MNHEY and CDR2 SVGAGI. CDR3 nucleotide sequence: TGTGCCAGCAGTTACGAAGGCCAAACGAACACTGAAGCTTTCTTT. It yields the protein CASSYEGQTNTEAFF.

The chain joins TRBV24-1 to TRBJ2-2; unclear D gene. Trimming stripped 4 bases from V and 1 base from J, with 12 bases between. Germline CDR1 KGHDR, CDR2 SFDVKD. The CDR3 loop spans 16 amino acids. CDR3 nucleotides: TGTGCCACCAGTGACCCAGGACGGCTGAACACCGGGGAGCTGTTTTTT. It is translated as CATSDPGRLNTGELFF.

The chain recombines TRBV6-6 with TRBJ2-1; 7 nucleotides align to TRBD1. This CDR3 comprises 15 residues. Germline CDR1 MNHNY, CDR2 SVGAGI (reference sequence). J lost 0 bases, V lost 6 bases, and 5 bases had no gene match. The chain's CDR3 is CASRPGQSSYNEQFF. In DNA, the CDR3 is TGTGCCAGCAGGCCGGGACAGAGCTCCTACAATGAGCAGTTCTTC.

This clone was seen only once. V and J are TRBV7-9 and TRBJ1-5; D unclear. V was shortened by 4 bases and J by 4 bases, with 8 bases between the two germline ends. There are 13 residues in the CDR3. Germline V gene lookup returns CDR1 SEHNR and CDR2 FQNEAQ (reference sequence). CDR3 bases: TGTGCCAGCAGCTCCCAATCGAATCAGCCCCAGCATTTT. Translated: CASSSQSNQPQHF. Full variable domain (rest looked up from reference TRBV7-9 and TRBJ1-5): DTGVSQNPRHKITKRGQNVTFRCDPISEHNRLYWYRQTLGQGPEFLTYFQNEAQLEKSRLLSDRFSAERPKGSFSTLEIQRTEQGDSAMYLCASSSQSNQPQHFGDGTRLSIL.

The genes are TRBV6-5 and TRBJ1-2, with 7 bases fitting TRBD1. Trimming removed 6 bases from V and 6 bases from J; junction bases left unmatched: 10. The CDR3 extends over 14 amino acids. Germline V gene data show CDR1 as MNHEY and CDR2 as SVGAGI. This chain's CDR3 is CASRRTGPADGYTF. DNA of the CDR3: TGTGCCAGCAGAAGGACAGGCCCGGCGGATGGCTACACCTTC.

The V and J genes are TRBV6-5 and TRBJ2-7, with 11 bases fitting TRBD1. The germline V gene encodes CDR1 MNHEY and CDR2 SVGAGI. The CDR3 runs 14 residues. V lost 6 bases and J lost 2; bases outside the gene matches: 3. CDR3 nucleotides: TGTGCCAGCAGGGACAGGGGGCTTACCTACGAGCAGTACGTC. Amino acid sequence: CASRDRGLTYEQYV.

V and J are TRBV7-9 and TRBJ2-3; 8 bases are shared with TRBD2. Germline assignment: CDR1 SEHNR and CDR2 FQNEAQ (reference sequence). The CDR3 length is 15 residues. The trim removed 3 bases at V and 4 bases at J, leaving 6 bases unmatched. Written as DNA, the CDR3 is TGTGCCAGCAGCTTGAGCGGGAGTAGGGCAGATACGCAGTATTTT. It codes for CASSLSGSRADTQYF.

The chain has TRBV6-2 or TRBV6-3 and TRBJ2-2; TRBD2 might be the D (6 bases). Germline values: CDR1 MNHEY, CDR2 SVGEGT. The CDR3 has 17 amino acids. The V end lost 6 bases, the J end lost 4 bases, and 21 bases lay between the germline ends. CDR3 DNA: TGTGCCAGCAGCCCTACTTCCGGGACTCCATTCACCGGGGAGCTGTTTTTT. This gives the protein CASSPTSGTPFTGELFF.

The gene calls are TRBV19 and TRBJ1-1; D is unresolved. The CDR3 contains 15 residues. Germline V gene sequence: CDR1 LNHDA, CDR2 SQIVND (reference sequence). The V end lost 6 bases, the J end lost 1 base, and 15 bases lay between the germline ends. This CDR3 is CASRLAGFSNTEAFF. CDR3 nucleotide sequence: TGTGCCAGTAGGTTAGCAGGATTTTCGAACACTGAAGCTTTCTTT.

The chain employs TRBV24-1 and TRBJ2-5, with TRBD1 identical over 8 bases. This CDR3 has 14 amino acids. The V segment lost 5 bases and the J segment 5 bases; nucleotides outside the gene matches: 6. In germline, CDR1 is KGHDR, CDR2 SFDVKD. In DNA, the CDR3 is TGTGCCACCAGTGCCCCGGACAGGGTGGAGACCCAGTACTTC. Its protein is CATSAPDRVETQYF.

The chain is built from TRBV5-1 and TRBJ2-2, with D possibly being TRBD1 or TRBD2 (5 bases each). Germline values: CDR1 SGHRS, CDR2 YFSETQ. V shed 0 bases and J shed 5 bases, with 14 bases lying between them. The CDR3 runs to 16 residues. The CDR3 protein is CASSLAGTVQTGELFF. CDR3 in DNA: TGCGCCAGCAGCTTGGCCGGGACGGTACAAACCGGGGAGCTGTTTTTT.